The 30 T cell receptor beta chains in this list originate from one sample, sequenced in a study of blood T cell repertoires in COVID-19. Here immunoSEQ multiplex PCR was the method, and the copy in TCRdb shows in-frame clones only, minus some. This table has 20,000 to 30,000 clones, approximately 88% appearing once. The sample taken for sequencing was peripheral blood. Receptors were obtained from a man aged 70-80 years with COVID-19, enrolled during active disease.

The V and J genes are TRBV19 and TRBJ2-7, with 8 bases aligning to TRBD1. Germline V gene data show CDR1 as LNHDA and CDR2 as SQIVND (reference sequence). J lost 6 bases, V lost 5 bases, and 9 bases had no gene match. The length of the CDR3 is 14 residues. The CDR3 loop is CASSPGQVRGEQYF. In DNA form, the CDR3 reads TGTGCCAGTAGTCCGGGACAGGTCAGGGGCGAGCAGTACTTC. Full variable domain (remainder filled in from reference TRBV19 and TRBJ2-7): DGGITQSPKYLFRKEGQNVTLSCEQNLNHDAMYWYRQDPGQGLRLIYYSQIVNDFQKGDIAEGYSVSREKKESFPLTVTSAQKNPTAFYLCASSPGQVRGEQYFGPGTRLTVT.

This clone was seen just once. The chain joins TRBV5-8 to TRBJ2-7, with TRBD2 identical over 8 bases. This CDR3 has 16 amino acids. Trimming took 6 bases from V and 2 from J; bases not matched to a gene: 13. The germline V gene has CDR1 SGHTS and CDR2 YDEGEE. CDR3: CASTRGGGHWAYEQYF. The CDR3 coding sequence is TGTGCCAGCACCCGGGGGGGAGGACATTGGGCCTACGAGCAGTACTTC.

This clone was seen only once. The CDR3, as DNA: TGTGCCAGCAGCCGACCCGGGAGGGACCAAGAGACCCAGTACTTC. Translating gives CASSRPGRDQETQYF. The chain employs TRBV7-9 and TRBJ2-5; TRBD2 aligns across 8 bases. Trimming cost V 5 bases and J 0 bases; bases outside gene matches: 5. The CDR3 is 15 residues long. The germline V gene encodes CDR1 SEHNR and CDR2 FQNEAQ (reference sequence).

The chain has TRBV27 and TRBJ2-7; 8 nucleotides line up with TRBD2. The J segment lost 6 bases and the V segment lost 2 bases, leaving 9 bases of the junction unmatched. The CDR3 extends over 15 amino acids. In germline, CDR1 is MNHEY, CDR2 SMNVEV (reference sequence). Here the CDR3 reads CASSLLAGPLGEQYF. The CDR3 coding sequence is TGTGCCAGCAGTTTACTAGCGGGTCCCTTGGGCGAGCAGTACTTC.

The chain recombines TRBV27 with TRBJ2-1; 13 bases line up with TRBD2. Trimming at V came to 0 bases and at J to 7 bases, leaving 0 bases not matched to a gene. This CDR3 contains 15 residues. The germline V gene encodes CDR1 MNHEY and CDR2 SMNVEV (reference sequence). CDR3 nucleotides: TGTGCCAGCAGTTTATCACTAGCGGGAGGGAATGAGCAGTTCTTC. Its protein product is CASSLSLAGGNEQFF.

The chain joins TRBV6-5 to TRBJ1-5; D might be TRBD1 (5 bases). The V end lost 6 bases, the J end lost 2 bases, and 14 bases lay between the germline ends. The CDR3 has 15 amino acids. Germline assignment: CDR1 MNHEY and CDR2 SVGAGI. The CDR3 loop reads CASSPRGAGNQPQHF. The DNA for the CDR3 is TGTGCCAGCAGCCCCCGCGGGGCCGGCAATCAGCCCCAGCATTTT.

V is TRBV7-2 and J is TRBJ2-1; tentative D call: TRBD2 (5 bases). CDR1 is SGHTA and CDR2 is FQGNSA in the germline V gene. The CDR3 runs to 12 residues. Trimming pared 1 base from V and 7 bases from J, leaving 5 bases between. This chain's CDR3 is CASSLGRNEQFF. The CDR3 coding sequence is TGTGCCAGCAGCTTAGGGAGGAATGAGCAGTTCTTC.

This clone has more than one count but fewer than ten. This chain links TRBV27 with TRBJ1-6, with TRBD1 identical over 8 bases. The J segment lost 6 bases and the V segment lost 3 bases, leaving 4 bases of the junction unmatched. CDR3 length: 15 amino acids. CDR1 is MNHEY and CDR2 is SMNVEV in the germline V gene (reference sequence). CDR3 sequence: CASSFRDRPNSPLHF. As DNA, the CDR3 is TGTGCCAGCAGTTTCCGGGACAGGCCTAATTCACCCCTCCACTTT.

This chain connects TRBV7-2 to TRBJ2-1; 8 nucleotides agree with TRBD2. The trim removed 3 bases at V and 7 bases at J, leaving 8 bases unmatched. The CDR3 length is 15 residues. Per germline, CDR1 SGHTA and CDR2 FQGNSA. The CDR3 bases are TGTGCCAGCAGCTTTTTACGGGGGGGGCCGAATGAGCAGTTCTTC. It specifies CASSFLRGGPNEQFF.

V gene TRBV19 combines with J gene TRBJ2-1; 8 positions agree with TRBD1. Germline trimming cut 6 bases from V and 2 bases from J; bases unmatched to any gene: 9. The CDR3 runs to 16 residues. CDR1 is LNHDA and CDR2 is SQIVND in the germline V gene (reference sequence). CDR3 residues: CASRQTGTGPYNEQFF. CDR3 coding DNA: TGTGCCAGTAGACAGACCGGGACAGGCCCCTACAATGAGCAGTTCTTC.

The rearrangement uses TRBV7-9 and TRBJ1-2, with TRBD1 as a possible D gene (5 bases). This CDR3 comprises 14 residues. With 1 base removed from V and 8 bases from J, the gap between germline ends came to 14 bases. CDR1 and CDR2 (germline): SEHNR, FQNEAQ (reference sequence). CDR3 loop: CASSLDGGLKGYTF. The CDR3 region has the DNA TGTGCCAGCAGCTTAGACGGGGGTTTGAAAGGCTACACCTTC. The whole variable domain, remainder taken from reference TRBV7-9 and TRBJ1-2, is DTGVSQNPRHKITKRGQNVTFRCDPISEHNRLYWYRQTLGQGPEFLTYFQNEAQLEKSRLLSDRFSAERPKGSFSTLEIQRTEQGDSAMYLCASSLDGGLKGYTFGSGTRLTVV.

The chain combines TRBV7-6 with TRBJ2-3, with 7 bases aligning to TRBD1. The CDR3 is 16 amino acids. Trimming removed 2 bases from V and 4 bases from J; junction bases left unmatched: 9. Germline values: CDR1 SGHVS, CDR2 FNYEAQ. The DNA for the CDR3 is TGTGCCAGCAGCTTATGGCTGACAGGGAACCCAGATACGCAGTATTTT. Its protein is CASSLWLTGNPDTQYF. Using reference TRBV7-6 and TRBJ2-3 for the parts outside the CDR3, the full variable domain is GAGVSQSPRYKVTKRGQDVALRCDPISGHVSLYWYRQALGQGPEFLTYFNYEAQQDKSGLPNDRFSAERPEGSISTLTIQRTEQRDSAMYRCASSLWLTGNPDTQYFGPGTRLTVL.

The V gene is TRBV6-5, the J gene TRBJ1-1; TRBD1 is a possible D gene (6 bases). The V gene lost 5 bases and the J gene lost 0 bases, with 13 bases spanning the gap. The CDR3 runs 15 residues. The germline gives CDR1 MNHEY, CDR2 SVGAGI. The DNA of the CDR3 is TGTGCCAGCAGTCTAAGGGGGGGGGTGAACACTGAAGCTTTCTTT. Translating gives CASSLRGGVNTEAFF.

V gene TRBV27 combines with J gene TRBJ2-7, with 8 bases that match TRBD1. The length of the CDR3 is 16 residues. The junction had 13 bases not matched to a gene; V was cut back by 5 bases and J by 4 bases. Germline CDR1 MNHEY, CDR2 SMNVEV (reference sequence). CDR3 nucleotide sequence: TGTGCCAGCAGTCTAACCGCAGGGGGCCTCCTTTACGAGCAGTACTTC. It encodes CASSLTAGGLLYEQYF.

V gene TRBV5-6 combines with J gene TRBJ2-5; tentative D call: TRBD1 (5 bases). CDR1 and CDR2 from the germline V gene are SGHDT and YYEEEE. This CDR3 is built from 15 residues. Trimming took 2 bases from V and 1 from J, leaving 12 bases between them. The CDR3 DNA sequence: TGTGCCAGCAGCTTTGGTCCGACAGCCCAAGAGACCCAGTACTTC. Amino acid sequence: CASSFGPTAQETQYF.

The V call is TRBV29-1, the J call TRBJ2-7, with D perhaps matching TRBD2 (6 bases). Trimming cost V 1 base and J 4 bases, with 17 bases left between them. The CDR3 extends over 15 amino acids. Germline V gene lookup returns CDR1 SQVTM and CDR2 ANQGSEA. The CDR3 DNA follows: TGCAGCGTTGAAGTCGCGGGGCGCCCTCCATACGAGCAGTACTTC. Translating gives CSVEVAGRPPYEQYF.

This rearrangement joins TRBV3-1 (or the pseudogene TRBV3-2) to TRBJ1-2, with TRBD1 as a possible D gene (5 bases). Trimming took 1 base from V and 3 from J, leaving 9 bases between them. CDR3 length: 14 amino acids. CDR1 and CDR2 from the germline V gene are LGHDT and YNNKEL (reference sequence). The CDR3 sequence is CASSQAGRDYGYTF. CDR3 DNA sequence: TGTGCCAGCAGCCAAGCGGGCAGGGACTATGGCTACACCTTC.

The chain is built from TRBV12-3 or TRBV12-4 and TRBJ2-7, with D tentatively TRBD2 (5 bases). CDR3 length equals 13 residues. The ends were cut back, 6 bases at V and 1 base at J, with 10 bases in the middle. CDR3 nucleotides: TGTGCCAGCAGCCCGGCGGGTTCCTACGAGCAGTACTTC. Amino acids: CASSPAGSYEQYF.

The V and J genes are TRBV27 and TRBJ1-6; no clear D gene. The germline V gene has CDR1 MNHEY and CDR2 SMNVEV (reference sequence). Trimming left V 6 bases short and J 7 bases short, with 13 bases between. The length of the CDR3 is 14 residues. CDR3 sequence (DNA): TGTGCCAGCAGATGGGAAGGGAGGAATTCACCCCTCCACTTT. It yields the protein CASRWEGRNSPLHF.

This clone has a handful of counts. This chain joins TRBV7-2 and TRBJ1-5; D unresolved. Germline CDR1 is SGHTA and CDR2 is FQGNSA. V dropped 6 bases and J dropped 7 bases, with 16 bases sitting between them. The CDR3 runs to 14 residues. Here the CDR3 DNA reads TGTGCCAGCAGACTAGGAGGGCTGGGACAGCCCCAGCATTTT. It is translated as CASRLGGLGQPQHF. Drawing the rest from reference TRBV7-2 and TRBJ1-5, the complete variable domain is GAGVSQSPSNKVTEKGKDVELRCDPISGHTALYWYRQSLGQGLEFLIYFQGNSAPDKSGLPSDRFSAERTGGSVSTLTIQRTQQEDSAVYLCASRLGGLGQPQHFGDGTRLSIL.

V gene TRBV6-5 combines with J gene TRBJ2-1, with 7 bases aligning to TRBD2. Germline trimming cut 5 bases from V and 0 bases from J; bases unmatched to any gene: 1. Germline V CDR1 and CDR2: MNHEY, SVGAGI. The CDR3 covers 14 residues. This CDR3 is CASSTSDSYNEQFF. The CDR3 coding sequence is TGTGCCAGCAGTACTAGCGACTCCTACAATGAGCAGTTCTTC.

Remarks on this clone: Other DNA sequences from this sample encode an identical CDR3 as well. The chain employs TRBV7-6 and TRBJ2-1, with 11 bases matching TRBD2. Unmatched junction bases numbered 2, after V lost 5 bases and J lost 2 bases. The CDR3 runs 15 residues. CDR1 and CDR2 (germline): SGHVS, FNYEAQ. CDR3 bases: TGTGCCAGCAGCCCACTAGCGGGAGCCTACAATGAGCAGTTCTTC. Its translation: CASSPLAGAYNEQFF.

The rearrangement links TRBV5-1 to TRBJ2-2; 11 bases are shared with TRBD1. This CDR3 is built from 16 residues. CDR1 and CDR2 (germline): SGHRS, YFSETQ. With 1 base clipped from V and 7 bases from J, the junction kept 6 bases outside the gene matches. CDR3 loop: CASSLQGQGVNGELFF. The DNA of the CDR3 is TGCGCCAGCAGCTTGCAGGGACAGGGGGTTAACGGGGAGCTGTTTTTT.

V is TRBV11-2 and J is TRBJ2-1; TRBD2 matches 9 bases. The J segment lost 7 bases and the V segment lost 1 base, leaving 8 bases of the junction unmatched. Germline CDR1 is SGHAT and CDR2 is FQNNGV. CDR3 length equals 16 residues. CDR3 amino acids: CASSLGGGRARNEQFF. In DNA, the CDR3 is TGTGCCAGCAGCTTAGGTGGCGGGAGGGCCAGAAATGAGCAGTTCTTC.

The chain joins TRBV19 to TRBJ1-4; TRBD1 matches 7 bases. V dropped 4 bases and J dropped 3; count of bases not matched to a gene: 5. This CDR3 comprises 15 residues. Looked up from germline, CDR1 is LNHDA and CDR2 is SQIVND (reference sequence). CDR3 residues: CASSTQGPANEKLFF. The CDR3 nucleotides are TGTGCCAGTAGTACACAGGGGCCAGCTAATGAAAAACTGTTTTTT.

The chain couples TRBV5-4 to TRBJ2-5; 11 bases agree with TRBD2. The V gene end was trimmed by 6 bases and the J gene end by 4 bases; junction bases not matched to a gene: 5. CDR1 SGHNT and CDR2 YYREEE come from the germline V gene (reference sequence). The CDR3 totals 14 residues. CDR3 in amino acids: CASTLAGVLETQYF. The CDR3 coding sequence is TGTGCCAGCACACTAGCGGGAGTTTTAGAGACCCAGTACTTC.

The chain carries TRBV19 and TRBJ1-1, with TRBD1 as a possible D gene (5 bases). Trimming took off 7 bases at V and 1 base at J, with 7 bases between the two ends. The germline V gene has CDR1 LNHDA and CDR2 SQIVND (reference sequence). The CDR3 has 12 residues. The DNA for the CDR3 is TGTGCCAGTACTACAGGGAACACTGAAGCTTTCTTT. Its translation: CASTTGNTEAFF.

The chain uses TRBV5-4 and TRBJ2-7; 7 bases are a match to TRBD1. The CDR3 contains 14 residues. V dropped 0 bases and J dropped 5; count of bases not matched to a gene: 5. CDR1 is SGHNT, CDR2 YYREEE, per germline (reference sequence). The CDR3 DNA reads TGTGCCAGCAGCTTGGACAGGGGTACGGACGAGCAGTACTTC. Encoded protein: CASSLDRGTDEQYF.

This clone was seen a handful of times. The V gene is TRBV4-1, the J gene TRBJ1-2; 7 bases agree with TRBD1. The CDR3 covers 14 residues. Per germline, CDR1 MGHRA and CDR2 YSYEKL. V lost 5 bases and J lost 8; bases outside the gene matches: 11. For the CDR3, the DNA is TGCGCCAGCAGCACGACCGGGACAGTGAGCGGCTACACCTTC. Translated: CASSTTGTVSGYTF.

This clone was detected once. The chain couples TRBV5-1 to TRBJ1-1, with D hard to call. Looked up from germline, CDR1 is SGHRS and CDR2 is YFSETQ. The V and J ends lost 3 bases and 0 bases respectively, with 6 bases between them. The CDR3 is made up of 13 amino acids. DNA of the CDR3: TGCGCCAGCAGCTCAGTGATGAACACTGAAGCTTTCTTT. Amino acid sequence: CASSSVMNTEAFF.